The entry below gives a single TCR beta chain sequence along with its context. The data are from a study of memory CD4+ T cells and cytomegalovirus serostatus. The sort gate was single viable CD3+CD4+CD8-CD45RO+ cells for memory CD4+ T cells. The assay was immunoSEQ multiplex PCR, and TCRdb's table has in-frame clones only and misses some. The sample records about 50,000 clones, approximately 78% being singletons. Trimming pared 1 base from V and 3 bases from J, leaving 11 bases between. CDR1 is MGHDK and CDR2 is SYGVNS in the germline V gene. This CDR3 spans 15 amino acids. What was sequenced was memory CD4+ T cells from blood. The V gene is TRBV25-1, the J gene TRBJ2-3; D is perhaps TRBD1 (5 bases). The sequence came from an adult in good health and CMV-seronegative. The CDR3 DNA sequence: TGTGCCAGCAGTGAATCAGGCAGGGCGACAGATACGCAGTATTTT. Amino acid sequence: CASSESGRATDTQYF.